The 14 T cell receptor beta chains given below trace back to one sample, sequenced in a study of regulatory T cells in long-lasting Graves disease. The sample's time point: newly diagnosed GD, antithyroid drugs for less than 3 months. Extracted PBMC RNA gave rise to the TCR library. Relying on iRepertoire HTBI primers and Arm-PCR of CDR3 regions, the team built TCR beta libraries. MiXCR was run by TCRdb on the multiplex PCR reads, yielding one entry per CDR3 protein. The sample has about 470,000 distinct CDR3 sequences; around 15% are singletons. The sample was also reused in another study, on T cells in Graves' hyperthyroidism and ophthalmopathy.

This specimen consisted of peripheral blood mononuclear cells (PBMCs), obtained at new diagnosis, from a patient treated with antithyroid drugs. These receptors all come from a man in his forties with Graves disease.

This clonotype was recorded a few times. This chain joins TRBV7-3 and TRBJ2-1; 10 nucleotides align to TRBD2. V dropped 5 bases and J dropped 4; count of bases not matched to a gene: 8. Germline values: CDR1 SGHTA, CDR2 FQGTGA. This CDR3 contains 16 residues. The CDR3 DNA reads TGTGCCAGCAGCACAACGAGCGGGAGGGGTTACAATGAGCAGTTCTTC. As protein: CASSTTSGRGYNEQFF.

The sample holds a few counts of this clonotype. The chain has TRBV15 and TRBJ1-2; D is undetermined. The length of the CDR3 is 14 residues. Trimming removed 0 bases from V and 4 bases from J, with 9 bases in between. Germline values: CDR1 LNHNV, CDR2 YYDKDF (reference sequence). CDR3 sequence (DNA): TGTGCCACCAGCAGAGAGGTCAGCACCTATGGCTACACCTTC. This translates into CATSREVSTYGYTF.

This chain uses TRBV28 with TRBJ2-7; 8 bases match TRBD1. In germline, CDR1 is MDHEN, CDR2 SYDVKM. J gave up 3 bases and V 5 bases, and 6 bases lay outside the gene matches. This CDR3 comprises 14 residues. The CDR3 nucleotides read TGTGCCAGCAGTACAGGGGGACAGTACTACGAGCAGTACTTC. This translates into CASSTGGQYYEQYF.

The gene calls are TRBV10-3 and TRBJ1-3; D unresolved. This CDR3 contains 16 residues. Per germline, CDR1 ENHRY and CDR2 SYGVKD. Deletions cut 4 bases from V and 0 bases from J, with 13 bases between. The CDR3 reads CAISGVRMSSGNTIYF. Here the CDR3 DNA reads TGTGCCATCAGTGGGGTCCGAATGAGCTCTGGAAACACCATATATTTT.

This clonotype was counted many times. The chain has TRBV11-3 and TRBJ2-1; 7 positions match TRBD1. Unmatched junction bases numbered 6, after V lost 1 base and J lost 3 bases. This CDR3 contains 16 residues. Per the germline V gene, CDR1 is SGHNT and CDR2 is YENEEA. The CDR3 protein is CASSLAPGGYYNEQFF. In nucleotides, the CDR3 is TGTGCCAGCAGCTTAGCCCCAGGGGGTTACTACAATGAGCAGTTCTTC.

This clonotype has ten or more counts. CDR3 sequence: CSARGRLYNEQFF. In DNA form, the CDR3 reads TGCAGTGCTAGAGGTAGACTGTACAATGAGCAGTTCTTC. The chain recombines TRBV20-1 with TRBJ2-1; D is uncertain. Trimming removed 1 base from V and 4 bases from J, with 8 bases in between. There are 13 residues in the CDR3. CDR1 is DFQATT, CDR2 SNEGSKA, per germline (reference sequence).

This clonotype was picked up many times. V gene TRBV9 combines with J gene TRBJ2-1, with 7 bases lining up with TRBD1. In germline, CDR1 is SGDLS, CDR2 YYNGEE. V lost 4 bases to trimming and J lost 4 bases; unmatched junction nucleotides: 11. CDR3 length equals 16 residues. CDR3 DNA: TGTGCCAGCAGCCTTGCCATGGACAGGTGGTACAATGAGCAGTTCTTC. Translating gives CASSLAMDRWYNEQFF.

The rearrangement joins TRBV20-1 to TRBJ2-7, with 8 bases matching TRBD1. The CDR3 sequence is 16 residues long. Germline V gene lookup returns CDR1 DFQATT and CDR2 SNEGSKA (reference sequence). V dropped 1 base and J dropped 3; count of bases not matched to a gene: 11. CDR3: CSARAMRTGTNYEQYF. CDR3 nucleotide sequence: TGCAGTGCTAGAGCTATGAGGACAGGGACGAACTACGAGCAGTACTTC.

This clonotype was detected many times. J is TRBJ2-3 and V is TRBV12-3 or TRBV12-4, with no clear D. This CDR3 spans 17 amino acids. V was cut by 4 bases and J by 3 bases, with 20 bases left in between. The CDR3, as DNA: TGTGCCAGCAGTTCCCCGTATAGCACGGAAGGGACAGATACGCAGTATTTT. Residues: CASSSPYSTEGTDTQYF.

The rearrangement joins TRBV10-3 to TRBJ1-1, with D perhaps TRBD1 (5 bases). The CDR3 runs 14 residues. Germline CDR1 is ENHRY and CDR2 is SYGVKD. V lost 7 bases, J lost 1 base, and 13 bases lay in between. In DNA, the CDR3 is TGTGCCATCACCCCCGGGACGGGGAACACTGAAGCTTTCTTT. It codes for CAITPGTGNTEAFF.

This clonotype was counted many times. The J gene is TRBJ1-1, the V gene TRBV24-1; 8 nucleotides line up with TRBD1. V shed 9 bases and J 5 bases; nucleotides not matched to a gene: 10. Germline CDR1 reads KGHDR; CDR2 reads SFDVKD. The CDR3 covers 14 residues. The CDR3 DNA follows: TGTGCCACCTTTAACAGGGGGGTTGAAACTGAAGCTTTCTTT. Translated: CATFNRGVETEAFF.

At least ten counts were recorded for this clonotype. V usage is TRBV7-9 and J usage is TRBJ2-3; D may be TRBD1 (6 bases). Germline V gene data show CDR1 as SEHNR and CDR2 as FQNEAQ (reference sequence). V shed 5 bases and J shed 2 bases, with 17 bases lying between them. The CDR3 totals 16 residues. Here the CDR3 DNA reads TGTGCCAGCAGCCCACCCGGACAGAAATACACAGATACGCAGTATTTT. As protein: CASSPPGQKYTDTQYF.

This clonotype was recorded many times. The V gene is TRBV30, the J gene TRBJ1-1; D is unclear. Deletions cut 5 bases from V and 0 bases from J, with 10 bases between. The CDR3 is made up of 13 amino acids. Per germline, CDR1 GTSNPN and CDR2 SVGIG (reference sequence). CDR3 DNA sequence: TGTGCCTGGGGGAGGCAAATGAACACTGAAGCTTTCTTT. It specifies CAWGRQMNTEAFF.

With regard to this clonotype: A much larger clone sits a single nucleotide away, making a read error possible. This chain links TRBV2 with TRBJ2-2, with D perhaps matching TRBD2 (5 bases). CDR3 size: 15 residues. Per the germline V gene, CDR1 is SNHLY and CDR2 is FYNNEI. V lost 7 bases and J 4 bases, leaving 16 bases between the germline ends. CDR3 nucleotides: TGTGCCAGCACCGTCCGCGGGTCGAGCACCGGGGAGCTGTTTTTT. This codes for CASTVRGSSTGELFF. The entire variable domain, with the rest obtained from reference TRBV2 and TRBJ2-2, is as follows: EPEVTQTPSHQVTQMGQEVILRCVPISNHLYFYWYRQILGQKVEFLVSFYNNEISEKSEIFDDQFSVERPDGSNFTLKIRSTKLEDSAMYFCASTVRGSSTGELFFGEGSRLTVL.